Listed below are T cell receptor beta chains from one sample, sequenced in a study of shared clonotypes between healthy human individuals. TCRdb keeps only in-frame clones here, not all; method: immunoSEQ multiplex PCR. This table holds 2 million to 2.5 million clones, more than 85% found once. The sequenced sample was naive CD4+ T cells from PBMCs. The receptor source for this set is a man aged 18 to 30 in good health. Some clones in this sample may be carry-over from other donors' samples. Both conserved end residues are part of each CDR3. A D gene is named only where the DNA matches it firmly. A row's size may be missing; if present it is once, few, many or a size class.

j_call: TRBJ2-5; clone_size: once; d_call: TRBD2; v_call: TRBV9; cdr3_nt: TGTGCCAGCAGTACCGGACTAGCTGCGATAGAGACCCAGTACTTC; cdr3_aa: CASSTGLAAIETQYF
j_call: TRBJ2-2; clone_size: -; d_call: -; v_call: TRBV6-5; cdr3_nt: TGTGCCAGCAGAAGCTTCAACACCGGGGAGCTGTTTTTT; cdr3_aa: CASRSFNTGELFF
j_call: TRBJ2-7; clone_size: -; d_call: TRBD1; v_call: TRBV27; cdr3_nt: TGTGCCAGCAGTTGGGGGACAGGACCCTACGAGCAGTACTTC; cdr3_aa: CASSWGTGPYEQYF
j_call: TRBJ1-4; clone_size: -; d_call: -; v_call: TRBV30; cdr3_nt: TGTGCCTGGAGTCGGGTGACTAATGAAAAACTGTTTTTT; cdr3_aa: CAWSRVTNEKLFF
j_call: TRBJ2-7; clone_size: -; d_call: -; v_call: TRBV15; cdr3_nt: TGTGCCACCAGCAGAGATTTAGGGGGTTCACTCGACGAGCAGTACTTC; cdr3_aa: CATSRDLGGSLDEQYF
j_call: TRBJ2-3; clone_size: -; d_call: -; v_call: TRBV7-9; cdr3_nt: TGTGCCAGCAGCTTAAGGTTGGGGACAGATACGCAGTATTTT; cdr3_aa: CASSLRLGTDTQYF
j_call: TRBJ1-1; clone_size: -; d_call: -; v_call: TRBV11-2; cdr3_nt: TGTGCCAGCAGCTTCGGAACAGGGCCGGGTGAAGCTTTCTTT; cdr3_aa: CASSFGTGPGEAFF
j_call: TRBJ1-4; clone_size: -; d_call: -; v_call: TRBV7-8; cdr3_nt: TGTGCCAGCAGCGTCGGAGGGGACAATGAAAAACTGTTTTTT; cdr3_aa: CASSVGGDNEKLFF
j_call: TRBJ2-5; clone_size: -; d_call: -; v_call: TRBV5-1; cdr3_nt: TGCGCCAGCAGCTTGGAAGGCAGAACGTCGCGTGAGACCCAGTACTTC; cdr3_aa: CASSLEGRTSRETQYF
j_call: TRBJ1-2; clone_size: -; d_call: -; v_call: TRBV5-1; cdr3_nt: TGCGCCAGCAGCTTGGGGCCCAGCTATGGCTACACCTTC; cdr3_aa: CASSLGPSYGYTF
j_call: TRBJ1-1; clone_size: -; d_call: -; v_call: TRBV29-1; cdr3_nt: TGCAGCGCCTACAGCGGGCAGTTAAACACTGAAGCTTTCTTT; cdr3_aa: CSAYSGQLNTEAFF
j_call: TRBJ2-3; clone_size: -; d_call: -; v_call: TRBV7-2; cdr3_nt: TGTGCCAGCAGCTTGGGATTCCGGGCCTCGAGCACAGATACGCAGTATTTT; cdr3_aa: CASSLGFRASSTDTQYF
j_call: TRBJ2-4; clone_size: once; d_call: -; v_call: TRBV30; cdr3_nt: TGTGCCTGGGGTCAAGGACAGAAAAACATTCAGTACTTC; cdr3_aa: CAWGQGQKNIQYF
j_call: TRBJ1-1; clone_size: few; d_call: -; v_call: TRBV30; cdr3_nt: TGTGCCTGGCGTCCTCCTCCTGGGAACACTGAAGCTTTCTTT; cdr3_aa: CAWRPPPGNTEAFF
j_call: TRBJ2-1; clone_size: -; d_call: -; v_call: TRBV19; cdr3_nt: TGTGCCAGTAGAGACGGGAGAACAAGCAATGAGCAGTTCTTC; cdr3_aa: CASRDGRTSNEQFF
j_call: TRBJ1-2; clone_size: -; d_call: TRBD1; v_call: TRBV5-6; cdr3_nt: TGTGCCAGCAGCCCTCGCCTCCGGGACAGGGGCCTGGGAGGCTACACCTTC; cdr3_aa: CASSPRLRDRGLGGYTF
j_call: TRBJ2-3; clone_size: -; d_call: -; v_call: TRBV5-5; cdr3_nt: TGTGCCAGCAGTGACCAGAGGGAGGCGACAGATACGCAGTATTTT; cdr3_aa: CASSDQREATDTQYF